This T cell receptor beta chain was documented in a study of blood T cells in healthy people across ages. Germline trimming cut 4 bases from V and 4 bases from J; bases unmatched to any gene: 4. CDR1 is SGDLS and CDR2 is YYNGEE in the germline V gene. CDR3 length equals 15 residues. Note on this clonotype: Its antigen remains unknown.

Per sample, no less than 6 micrograms of total RNA were extracted. Then a second PCR, running roughly 7 to 12 cycles, was carried out with a sample-barcoded 5' primer and a J-beta primer mix. TCRdb passed the 5' RACE reads through MiXCR, listing each CDR3 protein once. The sample lists about 730,000 distinct CDR3 sequences, roughly 45% occurring once. General study findings and limits: With age, beta diversity per million T cells declined roughly linearly, significantly by 30 to 50. Whereas aged donors had fewer naive CD4+ cells, long-lived donors had more of them and higher diversity.

The rearrangement joins TRBV9 to TRBJ2-5; 13 bases match TRBD2. This sequence was found in a woman aged 60-75 years in good health. Sequencing used blood. The CDR3 reads CASSTGTSGVETQYF. CDR3 coding DNA: TGTGCCAGCAGCACCGGGACTAGCGGGGTAGAGACCCAGTACTTC.